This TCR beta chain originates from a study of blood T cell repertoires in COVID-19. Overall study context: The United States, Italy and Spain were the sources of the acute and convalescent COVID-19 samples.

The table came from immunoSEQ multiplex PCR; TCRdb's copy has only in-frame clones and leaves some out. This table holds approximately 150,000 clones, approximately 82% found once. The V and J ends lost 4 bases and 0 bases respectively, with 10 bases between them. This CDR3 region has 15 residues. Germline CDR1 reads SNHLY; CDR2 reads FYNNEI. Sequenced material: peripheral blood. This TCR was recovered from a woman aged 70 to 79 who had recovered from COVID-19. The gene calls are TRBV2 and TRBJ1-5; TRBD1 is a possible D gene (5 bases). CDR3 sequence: CASSVDSYSNQPQHF. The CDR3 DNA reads TGTGCCAGCAGTGTCGACAGTTATAGCAATCAGCCCCAGCATTTT.